Below are 18 T cell receptor beta chains sequenced from a single sample in a study of T cell clonality in common variable immunodeficiency. Antigen specificity for these receptors is unknown. Repertoires were generated with immunoSEQ multiplex PCR, while TCRdb's copy carries only in-frame clones and drops some. The profile covers 25,000 to 35,000 clones, none occurring a single time. Study-level points and caveats: In common variable immunodeficiency, TCR beta chains reportedly carried fewer deletions and N-nucleotide insertions.

Input material: peripheral blood mononuclear cells. Receptor source: a human donor with common variable immunodeficiency.

This clone came up a few times. The read finishes 3 residues shy of the CDR3 end, and the germline J gene is used to complete it. The chain joins TRBV20-1 to TRBJ2-7; 8 bases align to TRBD2. The ends lost 1 base at V and 3 bases at J; junction bases unmatched: 14. Germline V gene sequence: CDR1 DFQATT, CDR2 SNEGSKA (reference sequence). The CDR3 is 17 residues long. The CDR3 is CSARGVEVVAGFYEQYF. The sequenced part of the CDR3 DNA is TGCAGTGCTAGAGGGGTAGAGGTAGTAGCGGGGTTCTACGAG.

This clone was observed many times. The DNA ends 3 residues before the CDR3 does, and the rest of the CDR3 is filled in from the germline J gene. The genes are TRBV20-1 and TRBJ2-5, with TRBD2 as a possible D gene (6 bases). Trimming removed 5 bases at V and 3 bases at J, with 19 bases between. The CDR3 spans 15 residues. Per germline, CDR1 DFQATT and CDR2 SNEGSKA (reference sequence). Partial CDR3 DNA: TGCAGTGCTCCCGATATCGCTAGCGACAAAGAGACC. This translates into CSAPDIASDKET. The whole CDR3 protein reads CSAPDIASDKETQYF.

This clone has a count of ten or more. The sequenced fragment ends 3 residues before the CDR3 boundary, so the rest is inferred from the germline J gene. The chain carries TRBV6-1 and TRBJ1-3; D remains ambiguous. This CDR3 has 16 amino acids. V was clipped by 2 bases and J by 0 bases, with 11 bases between them. Germline V gives CDR1 MNHNS, CDR2 SASEGT. The covered CDR3 bases are TGTGCCAGCAGTGAATTGGCAGGCCTCTCTGGAAACACC. It translates to CASSELAGLSGNT. The entire CDR3 protein is CASSELAGLSGNTIYF.

This clone occurred a few times. The read comes to an end 3 residues before the CDR3 does, leaving the germline J gene to fill in the end. This chain connects TRBV5-1 to TRBJ2-4; weak D call: TRBD2 (5 bases). This CDR3 is built from 16 residues. CDR1 SGHRS and CDR2 YFSETQ come from the germline V gene. The V and J ends lost 5 bases and 1 base respectively, with 16 bases between them. The CDR3 sequence is CASRAFGGGAKNIQYF. The sequenced CDR3 bases are TGCGCCAGCAGGGCCTTCGGCGGCGGGGCCAAAAACATT.

As regards this clone: Read sequence stops 3 residues before the CDR3 end, and the germline J gene provides the missing end. V and J are TRBV19 and TRBJ2-4, with 12 bases aligning to TRBD2. Per germline, CDR1 LNHDA and CDR2 SQIVND (reference sequence). CDR3 size: 19 residues. Trimming at V came to 3 bases and at J to 2 bases, leaving 11 bases not matched to a gene. The sequenced part of the CDR3 DNA is TGTGCCAGTAGTATTATGGGGGCCGGGACTAGCGGGTCCAAAAACATT. Its protein product is CASSIMGAGTSGSKNI. The CDR3 reads in full as CASSIMGAGTSGSKNIQYF.

In this sample, this clone turned up a few times. The CDR3 end falls 3 residues outside the read, so it is completed with the germline J gene. The V call is TRBV19, the J call TRBJ2-3; a possible D gene is TRBD2 (5 bases). Germline assignment: CDR1 LNHDA and CDR2 SQIVND (reference sequence). The CDR3 sequence is 13 residues long. Trimming took 6 bases from V and 2 from J, leaving 9 bases between them. The sequenced part of the CDR3 DNA is TGTGCCAGTAGGACGGGGTTCACAGATACG. This gives the protein CASRTGFTDT. The CDR3 as a whole reads CASRTGFTDTQYF.

This clone turned up a few times. The read gets to within 3 residues of the CDR3 end, and the germline J gene fills in the rest. The chain recombines TRBV2 with TRBJ2-7; the D gene is possibly TRBD1 (6 bases). This CDR3 spans 13 amino acids. The V and J ends lost 8 bases and 5 bases respectively, with 16 bases between them. The germline gives CDR1 SNHLY, CDR2 FYNNEI. CDR3 bases read: TGTGCCAGCGGGGACAAACAGGGCCACGAG. Its translation is CASGDKQGHE. From start to end, the CDR3 is CASGDKQGHEQYF.

This clone was found many times. The CDR3 end falls 3 residues outside the read, so it is completed with the germline J gene. The chain uses TRBV20-1 and TRBJ2-5; D call uncertain. V lost 3 bases and J 5 bases, leaving 13 bases between the germline ends. From germline, CDR1 is DFQATT and CDR2 SNEGSKA (reference sequence). The CDR3 sequence is 13 residues long. Here the CDR3 reads CSASLGIGETQYF. The DNA read from the CDR3 is TGCAGTGCTAGCCTAGGTATTGGCGAGACC.

This clone came up many times. The read terminates 3 residues ahead of where the CDR3 ends, so the germline J gene completes it. The chain employs TRBV20-1 and TRBJ2-1, with D possibly being TRBD1 (5 bases). This CDR3 has 14 amino acids. Trimming shortened V by 0 bases and J by 0 bases, and 6 bases separated the two germline ends. Germline CDR1 and CDR2: DFQATT and SNEGSKA (reference sequence). CDR3 in amino acids: CSARDRVSYNEQFF. The DNA read from the CDR3 is TGCAGTGCTAGAGACAGGGTCTCCTACAATGAG.

This clone was seen more than once but under ten times. The CDR3 extends 3 residues past the end of the read, so its final part is completed from the germline J gene. This same CDR3 is encoded by further DNA sequences in the sample. The chain uses TRBV19 and TRBJ1-5, with 9 bases that match TRBD1. Germline CDR1 is LNHDA and CDR2 is SQIVND (reference sequence). The CDR3 covers 15 residues. V was clipped by 6 bases and J by 0 bases; unmatched bases: 3. The sequenced part of the CDR3 DNA is TGTGCCAGTAGGGACAGGGGATATAGCAATCAGCCC. Encoded protein: CASRDRGYSNQP. The CDR3 reads in full as CASRDRGYSNQPQHF.

There are many counts of this clone. The read ends 3 residues shy of where the CDR3 ends; the end is completed using the germline J gene. The chain uses TRBV20-1 and TRBJ2-2; 7 bases fit TRBD1. The CDR3 extends over 14 amino acids. V lost 3 bases and J lost 6; bases outside the gene matches: 7. CDR1 is DFQATT, CDR2 SNEGSKA, per germline (reference sequence). The CDR3: CSAREQGSSGELFF. The CDR3 bases that were read are TGCAGTGCTAGGGAACAGGGGTCTTCCGGGGAG.

This clone has just a few counts. The read is 3 residues too short to cover the CDR3 end, so that end is filled in from the germline J gene. V and J are TRBV2 and TRBJ2-6, with D tentatively TRBD2 (6 bases). From germline, CDR1 is SNHLY and CDR2 FYNNEI. Between the trimmed V and J ends, which lost 7 bases and 0 bases, there was a span of 7 bases. There are 14 residues in the CDR3. Incomplete CDR3 DNA: TGTGCCAGCATGCGGGACTCTGGGGCCAACGTC. Translation: CASMRDSGANV. From start to end, the CDR3 is CASMRDSGANVLTF. Full variable domain (missing parts from reference TRBV2 and TRBJ2-6): EPEVTQTPSHQVTQMGQEVILRCVPISNHLYFYWYRQILGQKVEFLVSFYNNEISEKSEIFDDQFSVERPDGSNFTLKIRSTKLEDSAMYFCASMRDSGANVLTFGAGSRLTVL.

This clone was found a few times. The sequenced fragment ends 3 residues before the CDR3 boundary, so the rest is inferred from the germline J gene. The chain uses TRBV10-2 and TRBJ2-7; the match to TRBD2 covers 7 bases. This CDR3 comprises 13 residues. V lost 6 bases and J lost 3; bases outside the gene matches: 5. Germline loops: CDR1 WSHSY, CDR2 SAAADI. The part of the CDR3 DNA that was read is TGCGCCAGCAGCAGCGGGATGGTCTACGAG. Protein: CASSSGMVYE. The whole CDR3 reads CASSSGMVYEQYF.

This clone showed up just a few times. The part of the CDR3 DNA that was read is TGTGCCAGCGGACTTTTCTCTGGAAACACC. Translated, it gives CASGLFSGNT. The CDR3 in its entirety is CASGLFSGNTIYF. V usage is TRBV6-2 or TRBV6-3 and J usage is TRBJ1-3; D is undetermined. From the germline J gene comes the end of the CDR3, since the read stops 3 residues before it. This CDR3 has 13 residues. Germline lookup yields CDR1 MNHEY and CDR2 SVGEGT. V lost 8 bases, J lost 0 bases, and 8 bases lay in between.

This clone was seen many times. Read data end 3 residues before the CDR3 end; the end is taken from the germline J gene. The rearrangement links TRBV18 to TRBJ1-1; D is possibly TRBD1 (5 bases). CDR1 KGHSH and CDR2 LQKENI come from the germline V gene. The CDR3 sequence is 16 residues long. V was clipped by 1 base and J by 1 base, with 13 bases between them. The CDR3 is CASSPRRGEGNTEAFF. The sequenced part of the CDR3 DNA is TGTGCCAGCTCACCACGGAGGGGCGAGGGGAACACTGAA.

This clone was counted ten times or more. The read ends 3 residues before the CDR3 terminus; that terminus is restored from the germline J gene. The chain recombines TRBV7-2 with TRBJ1-1; TRBD1 matches 9 bases. V dropped 5 bases and J dropped 0; count of bases not matched to a gene: 4. Per germline, CDR1 SGHTA and CDR2 FQGNSA. This CDR3 region has 15 residues. The CDR3 sequence: CASSKGTGMNTEAFF. CDR3 bases read: TGTGCCAGCAGCAAAGGGACAGGGATGAACACTGAA.

In this sample, this clone turned up many times. Read data end 3 residues before the CDR3 end; the end is taken from the germline J gene. The gene calls are TRBV10-3 and TRBJ2-6; TRBD2 matches 10 bases. The CDR3 totals 18 residues. CDR1 is ENHRY, CDR2 SYGVKD, per germline. V dropped 4 bases and J dropped 3; count of bases not matched to a gene: 9. CDR3 bases read: TGTGCCATCAGTGGCCTTCTAGCGGGAGATGGTGGGGCCAACGTC. It encodes CAISGLLAGDGGANV. The entire CDR3 is CAISGLLAGDGGANVLTF.

This clone was detected only a few times. The read halts 3 residues ahead of the CDR3 end, with the missing end drawn from the germline J gene. V is TRBV19 and J is TRBJ2-7; D might be TRBD1 (6 bases). The CDR3 extends over 14 amino acids. The V and J ends lost 4 bases and 2 bases respectively, with 12 bases between them. Germline values: CDR1 LNHDA, CDR2 SQIVND (reference sequence). The sequenced CDR3 bases are TGTGCCAGTAGTAACGACAGGAACGCCTACGAG. Translated: CASSNDRNAYE. Given in full, the CDR3 is CASSNDRNAYEQYF. The full variable domain, rest sourced from reference TRBV19 and TRBJ2-7, is DGGITQSPKYLFRKEGQNVTLSCEQNLNHDAMYWYRQDPGQGLRLIYYSQIVNDFQKGDIAEGYSVSREKKESFPLTVTSAQKNPTAFYLCASSNDRNAYEQYFGPGTRLTVT.